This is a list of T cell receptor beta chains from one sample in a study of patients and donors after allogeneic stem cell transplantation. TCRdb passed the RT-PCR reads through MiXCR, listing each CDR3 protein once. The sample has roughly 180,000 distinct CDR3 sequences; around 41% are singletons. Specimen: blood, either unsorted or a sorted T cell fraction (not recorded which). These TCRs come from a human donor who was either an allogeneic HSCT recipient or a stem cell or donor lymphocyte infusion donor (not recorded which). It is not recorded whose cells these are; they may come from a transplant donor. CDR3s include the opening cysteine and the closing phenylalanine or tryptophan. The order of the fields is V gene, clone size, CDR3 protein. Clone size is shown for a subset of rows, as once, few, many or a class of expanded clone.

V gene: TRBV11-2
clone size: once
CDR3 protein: CASSLEGRSSYNSPLHF

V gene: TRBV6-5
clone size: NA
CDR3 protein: CASSWDRSTDTQYF

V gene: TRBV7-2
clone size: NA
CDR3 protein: CASSLPVSGLANNEQFF

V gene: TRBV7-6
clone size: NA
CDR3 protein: CASSLDPGENTEAFF

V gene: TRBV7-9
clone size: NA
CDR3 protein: CASSAVERDQETQYF

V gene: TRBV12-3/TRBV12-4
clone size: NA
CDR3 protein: CASSDRQGKAPEQFF

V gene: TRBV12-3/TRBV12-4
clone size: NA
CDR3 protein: CASSPSRKVNNQPQHF

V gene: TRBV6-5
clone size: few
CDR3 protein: CASSYDPRQGYYGYTF

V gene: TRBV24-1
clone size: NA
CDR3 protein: CATSDLTSVGYEQYF

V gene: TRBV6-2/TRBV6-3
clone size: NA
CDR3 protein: CASGLGGLFQPQHF

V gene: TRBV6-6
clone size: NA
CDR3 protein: CASSYPAGSYEQYF

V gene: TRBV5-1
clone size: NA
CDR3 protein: CASSKKGQFSYNEQFF

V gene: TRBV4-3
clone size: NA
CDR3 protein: CASSQDLGQTLMNTEAFF

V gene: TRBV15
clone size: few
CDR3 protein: CATSTSTPGGGKLFF

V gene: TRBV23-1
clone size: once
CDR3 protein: CASSHLPSKKRERPTTDTQYF

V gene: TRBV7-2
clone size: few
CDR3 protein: CASSLAGGTPATNEKLFF

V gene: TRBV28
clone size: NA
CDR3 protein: CASSLVAGAHNEQFF

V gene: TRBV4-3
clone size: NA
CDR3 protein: CASSPRLAGTDTQYF

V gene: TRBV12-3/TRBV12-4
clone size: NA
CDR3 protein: CASSLASLEVRDRDPGELFF

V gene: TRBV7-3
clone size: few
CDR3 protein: CASSPGTATGELFF

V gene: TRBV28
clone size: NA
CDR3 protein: CASSQVGDNQPQHF

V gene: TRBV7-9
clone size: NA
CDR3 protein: CASSSAGMDEKLFF

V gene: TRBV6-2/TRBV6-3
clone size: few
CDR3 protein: CASSYTPNNEQFF

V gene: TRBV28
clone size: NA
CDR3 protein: CASSPEDTEGHTLHF

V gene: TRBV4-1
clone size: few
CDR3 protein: CASSQYEGQDEKLFF

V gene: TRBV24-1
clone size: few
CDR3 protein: CATSSSGTGNTEAFF

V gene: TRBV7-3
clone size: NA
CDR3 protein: CASSRTSGRDNEQFF

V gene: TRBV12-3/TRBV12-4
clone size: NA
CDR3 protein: CASRDQLASGYEQYF

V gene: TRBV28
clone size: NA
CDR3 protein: CASSLGGWDTEAFF

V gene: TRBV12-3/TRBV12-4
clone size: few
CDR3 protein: CASSFWGADNSPLHF

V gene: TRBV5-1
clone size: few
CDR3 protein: CASRLALGQIYGYTF

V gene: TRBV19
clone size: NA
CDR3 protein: CASRQGAEAFF

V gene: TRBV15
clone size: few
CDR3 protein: CATSRDQEGRYGYTF

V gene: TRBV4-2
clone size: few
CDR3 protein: CASSQAGAGQGSYEQYF

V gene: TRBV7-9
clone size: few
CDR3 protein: CASSSGGLEQYF

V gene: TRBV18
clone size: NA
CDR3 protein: CASSTGLAGGVDTQYF

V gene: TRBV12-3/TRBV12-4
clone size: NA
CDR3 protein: CASTPPGPAFF

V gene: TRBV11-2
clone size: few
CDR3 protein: CASSPNRGRRTEAFF

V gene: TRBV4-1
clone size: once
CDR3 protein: CASSQGWLGTENTIYF

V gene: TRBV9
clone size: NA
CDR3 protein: CASSVTGTGADTQYF

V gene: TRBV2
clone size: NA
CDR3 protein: CASNSMGGAETQYF

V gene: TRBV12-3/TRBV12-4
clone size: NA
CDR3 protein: CASRVGRRTFSSGNTIYF

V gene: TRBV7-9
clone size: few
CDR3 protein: CASRGTENTEAFF

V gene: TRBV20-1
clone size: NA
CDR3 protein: CSARTDTRGLGNSPLHF

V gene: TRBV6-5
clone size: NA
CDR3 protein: CASSRGAEAFF

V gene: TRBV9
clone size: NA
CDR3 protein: CASSVVAGTDTQYF

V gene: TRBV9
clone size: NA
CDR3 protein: CASSVAISGYGELFF

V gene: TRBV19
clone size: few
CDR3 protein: CASSTQWTGGEEGTEAFF

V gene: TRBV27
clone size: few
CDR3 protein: CASSFSGSQETQYF

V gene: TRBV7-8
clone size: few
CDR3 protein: CASSLVVSGTEAFF

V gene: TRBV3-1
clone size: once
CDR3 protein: CASSRSRLQETQYF

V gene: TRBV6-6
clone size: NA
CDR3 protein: CASSYSAGTGWGYGYTF

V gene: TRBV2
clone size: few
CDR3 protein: CASSGGPGEAFF

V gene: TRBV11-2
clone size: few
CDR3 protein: CASSLARNEQFF